Listed here are 11 T cell receptor beta chains from one sample, sequenced in a study of cytomegalovirus exposure and HLA in healthy donors. PCR primers comprised 60 Vbeta and 13 Jbeta primers. The data were produced by immunoSEQ multiplex PCR, yet TCRdb's version contains in-frame clones alone and is incomplete. Its listing shows 220,000 or so clones. Source material: PBMCs. These receptor sequences come from a girl under 10 years old in good health and CMV-seropositive.

The chain links TRBV6-1 to TRBJ1-1; D gene unclear. V gave up 5 bases and J gave up 7 bases, with 8 bases separating them. From germline, CDR1 is MNHNS and CDR2 SASEGT. The CDR3 is 11 residues long. The CDR3 region has the DNA TGTGCCAGCAGTAGAACGGTTGAAGCTTTCTTT. Amino acid sequence: CASSRTVEAFF.

This chain connects TRBV19 to TRBJ2-1; 7 bases are a match to TRBD2. Trimming took 0 bases from V and 3 from J; bases not matched to a gene: 8. This CDR3 is built from 17 residues. Germline loops: CDR1 LNHDA, CDR2 SQIVND (reference sequence). The CDR3 region is CASSIDGRERNYNEQFF. The CDR3 nucleotides read TGTGCCAGTAGTATAGACGGGCGGGAGCGGAACTACAATGAGCAGTTCTTC. Variable domain in full (rest from reference TRBV19 and TRBJ2-1): DGGITQSPKYLFRKEGQNVTLSCEQNLNHDAMYWYRQDPGQGLRLIYYSQIVNDFQKGDIAEGYSVSREKKESFPLTVTSAQKNPTAFYLCASSIDGRERNYNEQFFGPGTRLTVL.

The rearrangement links TRBV6-5 to TRBJ1-5; no clear D. The CDR3 loop spans 16 amino acids. Trimming took off 0 bases at V and 5 bases at J, with 14 bases between the two ends. The germline CDR1 and CDR2 sequences are MNHEY and SVGAGI. The CDR3 DNA reads as TGTGCCAGCAGTTACTCCTCCCCACGGAGGGATCAGCCCCAGCATTTT. Amino acids: CASSYSSPRRDQPQHF.

The chain employs TRBV5-1 and TRBJ2-1; perhaps TRBD2 as D (6 bases). V lost 1 base to trimming and J lost 2 bases, with 13 bases between them. Germline loops: CDR1 SGHRS, CDR2 YFSETQ. This CDR3 is built from 16 residues. The DNA for the CDR3 is TGCGCCAGCAGCTTGACGGGAGACCTCCCCTACAATGAGCAGTTCTTC. Amino acid sequence: CASSLTGDLPYNEQFF.

The chain employs TRBV27 and TRBJ2-1, with a possible D match to TRBD2 (6 bases). V lost 5 bases and J lost 7, with 18 bases in between. The CDR3 has 15 residues. The germline CDR1 and CDR2 sequences are MNHEY and SMNVEV (reference sequence). DNA for the CDR3: TGTGCCAGCAGTCTGGGGATAGCGGTTCAAAATGAGCAGTTCTTC. Encoded protein: CASSLGIAVQNEQFF.

On this clone: Other DNA sequences in this specimen translate into the identical CDR3. The chain employs TRBV28 and TRBJ1-2, with D uncertain. Germline V gene data show CDR1 as MDHEN and CDR2 as SYDVKM. V lost 2 bases and J 5 bases, leaving 6 bases between the germline ends. CDR3 length equals 12 residues. The CDR3: CASSLSSYGYTF. The CDR3 nucleotides are TGTGCCAGCAGTTTAAGTAGTTATGGCTACACCTTC.

This chain joins TRBV28 and TRBJ2-7, with 12 bases that match TRBD2. Germline trimming cut 4 bases from V and 0 bases from J; bases unmatched to any gene: 4. Germline values: CDR1 MDHEN, CDR2 SYDVKM. This CDR3 is 16 amino acids long. The CDR3 DNA reads TGTGCCAGCAGTTCCCGGACTAGCGGGATCTCCTACGAGCAGTACTTC. It yields the protein CASSSRTSGISYEQYF.

The gene calls are TRBV5-8 and TRBJ2-1; D possibly corresponds to TRBD1 (5 bases). Germline V gene lookup returns CDR1 SGHTS and CDR2 YDEGEE. V was pared by 7 bases and J by 6 bases, with 23 bases between. This CDR3 spans 16 amino acids. The CDR3, as DNA: TGTGCCAGCTCCCCCGCGGTGCTTCAGGGTATCAATGAGCAGTTCTTC. Translating it yields CASSPAVLQGINEQFF.

The chain combines TRBV29-1 with TRBJ2-4; 7 positions agree with TRBD2. This CDR3 has 18 amino acids. Germline loops: CDR1 SQVTM, CDR2 ANQGSEA. The V and J ends lost 1 base and 1 base, in that order; junction bases with no gene match: 13. The CDR3 is CSVEVGYRGVTAKNIQYF. CDR3 bases: TGCAGCGTTGAAGTCGGCTACCGGGGGGTGACGGCCAAAAACATTCAGTACTTC.

The V call is TRBV28, the J call TRBJ1-1, with D maybe TRBD1 (5 bases). This CDR3 is built from 15 residues. The V end was cut by 3 bases, the J end by 8 bases, with 19 bases between. CDR1 and CDR2 (germline): MDHEN, SYDVKM. The CDR3 DNA reads as TGTGCCAGCAGTTTCGGGAGGGGTAAGCTAGAAGAAGCTTTCTTT. Its translation is CASSFGRGKLEEAFF. Together with reference TRBV28 and TRBJ1-1, the CDR3 gives the full variable domain: DVKVTQSSRYLVKRTGEKVFLECVQDMDHENMFWYRQDPGLGLRLIYFSYDVKMKEKGDIPEGYSVSREKKERFSLILESASTNQTSMYLCASSFGRGKLEEAFFGQGTRLTVV.

V is TRBV5-1 and J is TRBJ2-3, with D possibly matching TRBD1 (7 bases). There are 16 residues in the CDR3. Germline CDR1 SGHRS, CDR2 YFSETQ. Trimming cost V 4 bases and J 2 bases, with 17 bases left between them. The DNA for the CDR3 is TGCGCCAGCAGCGCCCAGGGGGGAGGCAACACAGATACGCAGTATTTT. It codes for CASSAQGGGNTDTQYF.